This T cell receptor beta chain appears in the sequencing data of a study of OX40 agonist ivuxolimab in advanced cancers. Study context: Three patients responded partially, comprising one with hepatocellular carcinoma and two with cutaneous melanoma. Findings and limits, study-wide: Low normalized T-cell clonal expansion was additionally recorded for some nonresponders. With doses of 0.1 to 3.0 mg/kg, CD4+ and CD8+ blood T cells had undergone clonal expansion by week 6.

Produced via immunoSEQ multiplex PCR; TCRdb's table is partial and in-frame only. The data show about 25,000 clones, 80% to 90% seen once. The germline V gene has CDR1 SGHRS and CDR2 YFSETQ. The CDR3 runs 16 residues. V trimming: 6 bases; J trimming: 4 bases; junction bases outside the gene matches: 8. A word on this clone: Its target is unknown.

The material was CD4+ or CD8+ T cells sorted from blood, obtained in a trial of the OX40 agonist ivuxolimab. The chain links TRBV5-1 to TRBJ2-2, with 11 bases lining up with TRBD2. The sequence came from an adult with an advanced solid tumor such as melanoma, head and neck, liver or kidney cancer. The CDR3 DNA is TGCGCCAGCACCGCTAGGGGGACTAGCGGCACCGGGGAGCTGTTTTTT. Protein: CASTARGTSGTGELFF.